The 21 T cell receptor beta chains in this list originate from one sample, sequenced in a study of OX40 agonist ivuxolimab in advanced cancers. Produced via immunoSEQ multiplex PCR; TCRdb's table is partial and in-frame only. The sample holds under 7,500 clones, 85% to 90% seen once. Sequenced material: CD4+ or CD8+ T cells sorted from blood, taken in a trial of the OX40 agonist ivuxolimab. The receptor source for this set is an adult with an advanced solid tumor such as melanoma, head and neck, liver or kidney cancer.

V gene TRBV7-6 combines with J gene TRBJ2-3, with no clear D. The germline CDR1 and CDR2 sequences are SGHVS and FNYEAQ. The CDR3 covers 16 residues. Trimming pared 5 bases from V and 0 bases from J, leaving 15 bases between. The CDR3 spells CASSLNPRFSTDTQYF. The DNA for the CDR3 is TGTGCCAGCAGCCTGAACCCCAGATTTAGCACAGATACGCAGTATTTT.

In its sample, this clone was seen once. Its ends do not fully match the called genes, so a read error is possible. The chain has TRBV29-1 and TRBJ2-7, with 10 bases fitting TRBD2. The CDR3 is 14 residues long. Germline V gene sequence: CDR1 SQVTM, CDR2 ANQGSEA. CDR3 nucleotides: TGCAGCGTTCAAGAACCGGGACTAGCGCTCGAGCAGTACTTC. The encoded protein is CSVQEPGLALEQYF.

The rearrangement joins TRBV2 to TRBJ2-7; D is ambiguous. V gave up 2 bases and J gave up 3 bases, with 5 bases separating them. Germline V CDR1 and CDR2: SNHLY, FYNNEI. This CDR3 contains 12 residues. Written as DNA, the CDR3 is TGTGCCAGCAGTGAAAGCAGCTACGAGCAGTACTTC. Protein: CASSESSYEQYF.

The J gene is TRBJ2-2, the V gene TRBV9; D not resolved. The V end was cut by 6 bases, the J end by 1 base, with 4 bases between. The CDR3 is 12 amino acids. Germline V gene sequence: CDR1 SGDLS, CDR2 YYNGEE. CDR3 loop: CASTENTGELFF. The DNA for the CDR3 is TGTGCCAGCACTGAGAACACCGGGGAGCTGTTTTTT. Full variable domain (outside the CDR3, taken from reference TRBV9 and TRBJ2-2): DSGVTQTPKHLITATGQRVTLRCSPRSGDLSVYWYQQSLDQGLQFLIQYYNGEERAKGNILERFSAQQFPDLHSELNLSSLELGDSALYFCASTENTGELFFGEGSRLTVL.

A single count supports this clone. V and J are TRBV7-2 and TRBJ2-2; D may be TRBD2 (5 bases). The germline CDR1 and CDR2 sequences are SGHTA and FQGNSA. The CDR3 is 14 residues long. V lost 3 bases, J lost 5 bases, and 10 bases lay in between. CDR3 loop: CASSLGAETGELFF. The CDR3 nucleotides are TGTGCCAGCAGCTTGGGAGCGGAGACCGGGGAGCTGTTTTTT.

V usage is TRBV11-3 and J usage is TRBJ2-1; TRBD2 matches at 10 bases. With V trimmed by 0 bases and J by 3 bases, 5 bases remained unmatched. The CDR3 loop spans 17 amino acids. Germline values: CDR1 SGHNT, CDR2 YENEEA. As DNA, the CDR3 is TGTGCCAGCAGCTTAGACACCGGGACTAGCGTCTACAATGAGCAGTTCTTC. It encodes CASSLDTGTSVYNEQFF.

This clone was seen just once. The V gene is TRBV7-2, the J gene TRBJ2-5; 8 bases agree with TRBD1. CDR1 and CDR2 from the germline V gene are SGHTA and FQGNSA. With V trimmed by 3 bases and J by 2 bases, 8 bases remained unmatched. The CDR3 is made up of 16 amino acids. CDR3: CASSFPGQEIQETQYF. In DNA, the CDR3 is TGTGCCAGCAGCTTTCCGGGACAGGAGATACAAGAGACCCAGTACTTC.

The rearrangement links TRBV27 to TRBJ2-1; D is possibly TRBD1 (6 bases). CDR3 length: 15 amino acids. Trimming shortened V by 8 bases and J by 6 bases, and 20 bases separated the two germline ends. Germline V gene sequence: CDR1 MNHEY, CDR2 SMNVEV (reference sequence). The CDR3 sequence is CASSRGGQGINEQFF. CDR3 nucleotides: TGTGCCAGCTCCCGGGGTGGGCAGGGGATCAATGAGCAGTTCTTC.

Here the CDR3 reads CASSSTEERGGTYNEQFF. The CDR3 DNA reads as TGTGCCAGCAGCTCCACTGAGGAGCGGGGGGGCACCTACAATGAGCAGTTCTTC. V gene TRBV13 combines with J gene TRBJ2-1; 10 bases agree with TRBD2. V shed 4 bases, J shed 2 bases, and the junction held 11 bases outside the gene matches. The germline gives CDR1 PRHDT, CDR2 FYEKMQ (reference sequence). This CDR3 region has 18 residues.

This clone was picked up a small number of times. The chain carries TRBV11-3 and TRBJ2-6, with TRBD2 as a possible D gene (6 bases). V lost 5 bases and J 0 bases, leaving 14 bases between the germline ends. Germline CDR1 SGHNT, CDR2 YENEEA. The CDR3 totals 17 residues. The CDR3, as DNA: TGTGCCAGCAGCCCGCGTGACGGGAGCTCTGGGGCCAACGTCCTGACTTTC. It yields the protein CASSPRDGSSGANVLTF. Full variable domain (remainder filled in from reference TRBV11-3 and TRBJ2-6): EAGVVQSPRYKIIEKKQPVAFWCNPISGHNTLYWYLQNLGQGPELLIRYENEEAVDDSQLPKDRFSAERLKGVDSTLKIQPAELGDSAVYLCASSPRDGSSGANVLTFGAGSRLTVL.

J is TRBJ1-1 and V is TRBV5-1; weak D call: TRBD1 (5 bases). Looked up from germline, CDR1 is SGHRS and CDR2 is YFSETQ. Trimming took 4 bases from V and 2 from J, leaving 15 bases between them. The CDR3 runs 15 residues. CDR3: CASSGGQRQNTEAFF. CDR3 in DNA: TGCGCCAGCAGCGGCGGACAACGACAAAACACTGAAGCTTTCTTT.

The chain has TRBV11-2 and TRBJ2-1, with D possibly called TRBD1 or TRBD2 (5 bases each). In germline, CDR1 is SGHAT, CDR2 FQNNGV. The CDR3 is 17 amino acids. V was clipped by 4 bases and J by 4 bases, with 20 bases between them. The CDR3 protein is CASSSPPPGRLYNEQFF. The CDR3 DNA reads TGTGCCAGCAGCTCCCCTCCCCCGGGACGACTATACAATGAGCAGTTCTTC.

V usage is TRBV9 and J usage is TRBJ2-5, with D possibly being TRBD1 (5 bases). There are 15 residues in the CDR3. Germline-derived CDR1 and CDR2 are SGDLS and YYNGEE. The ends were cut back, 0 bases at V and 2 bases at J, with 11 bases in the middle. CDR3 protein: CASSVEGVQQETQYF. The CDR3 nucleotides read TGTGCCAGCAGCGTAGAAGGGGTTCAGCAAGAGACCCAGTACTTC.

The chain couples TRBV4-1 to TRBJ2-7; D unresolved. The CDR3 is 13 amino acids. The germline gives CDR1 MGHRA, CDR2 YSYEKL. V was trimmed by 3 bases and J by 3 bases, leaving 9 bases between them. Here the CDR3 reads CASSQGGYYEQYF. The CDR3 nucleotides read TGCGCCAGCAGCCAGGGTGGATACTACGAGCAGTACTTC.

The chain employs TRBV7-8 and TRBJ2-7, with 7 bases fitting TRBD2. The J segment lost 5 bases and the V segment lost 6 bases, leaving 10 bases of the junction unmatched. The V gene's germline CDR1 is SGHVS and CDR2 FQNEAQ. The CDR3 is 14 amino acids. CDR3 residues: CASRYERDSHEQYF. The CDR3 coding sequence is TGTGCCAGCAGGTATGAGCGGGATAGTCACGAGCAGTACTTC.

CDR3 bases: TGTGCCAGTAGTATAGATCAGGAGACCCAGTACTTC. This codes for CASSIDQETQYF. The chain carries TRBV19 and TRBJ2-5; D remains unclear. V gave up 0 bases and J gave up 5 bases, with 4 bases separating them. Germline V gene data show CDR1 as LNHDA and CDR2 as SQIVND (reference sequence). The CDR3 length is 12 residues.

V and J are TRBV7-6 and TRBJ2-7, with D uncertain. The germline V gene encodes CDR1 SGHVS and CDR2 FNYEAQ. CDR3 length: 13 residues. Trimming shortened V by 2 bases and J by 4 bases, and 9 bases separated the two germline ends. CDR3 nucleotides: TGTGCCAGCAGCTTATCCCCATTGTACGAGCAGTACTTC. Its protein product is CASSLSPLYEQYF.

CDR3 coding DNA: TGTGCCAGCAGCCCAGCTGGCGGGGGGGGTGATGGCTACACCTTC. It specifies CASSPAGGGGDGYTF. V gene TRBV7-8 combines with J gene TRBJ1-2, with D perhaps TRBD1 (5 bases). Germline V gives CDR1 SGHVS, CDR2 FQNEAQ. The ends were cut back, 5 bases at V and 6 bases at J, with 19 bases in the middle. The CDR3 runs to 15 residues.

The chain carries TRBV14 and TRBJ2-4; TRBD1 matches 8 bases. The CDR3 consists of 13 residues. Unmatched junction bases numbered 3, after V lost 5 bases and J lost 6 bases. Germline V gene lookup returns CDR1 SGHDN and CDR2 FVKESK. CDR3 protein: CASSWTGLNIQYF. The DNA for the CDR3 is TGTGCCAGCAGCTGGACAGGGTTAAACATTCAGTACTTC.

V usage is TRBV7-9 and J usage is TRBJ1-5; D is undetermined. CDR1 and CDR2 (germline): SEHNR, FQNEAQ (reference sequence). CDR3 length: 14 amino acids. Trimming cost V 5 bases and J 0 bases, with 8 bases left between them. This CDR3 is CASSGQDSNQPQHF. In DNA, the CDR3 is TGTGCCAGCAGCGGCCAGGATAGCAATCAGCCCCAGCATTTT.

The chain is built from TRBV9 and TRBJ2-2, with no clear D. V lost 3 bases to trimming and J lost 3 bases, with 6 bases between them. Germline V gene data show CDR1 as SGDLS and CDR2 as YYNGEE. The CDR3 contains 13 residues. This chain's CDR3 is CASSDEYTGELFF. Here the CDR3 DNA reads TGTGCCAGCAGCGATGAGTACACCGGGGAGCTGTTTTTT.